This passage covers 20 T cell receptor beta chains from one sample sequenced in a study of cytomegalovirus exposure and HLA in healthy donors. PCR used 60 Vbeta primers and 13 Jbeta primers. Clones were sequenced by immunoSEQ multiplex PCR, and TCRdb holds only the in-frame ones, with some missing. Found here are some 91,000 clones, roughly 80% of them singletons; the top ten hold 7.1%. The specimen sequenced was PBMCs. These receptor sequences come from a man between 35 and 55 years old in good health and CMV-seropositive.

CDR3 sequence: CAGHGGTGSSCTDTQYF. The CDR3 DNA sequence: TGTGCCGGCCATGGGGGGACAGGATCTTCTTGCACAGATACGCAGTATTTT. The chain recombines TRBV5-3 with TRBJ2-3; 8 bases align to TRBD1. TRBV5-3 is labeled an ORF, and its function is uncertain. Trimming removed 10 bases from V and 1 base from J; junction bases left unmatched: 17. This CDR3 contains 17 residues.

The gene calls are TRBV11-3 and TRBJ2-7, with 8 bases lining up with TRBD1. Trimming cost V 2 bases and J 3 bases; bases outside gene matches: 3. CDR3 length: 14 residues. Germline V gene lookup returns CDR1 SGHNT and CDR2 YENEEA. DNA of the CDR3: TGTGCCAGCAGCTTACACGGACAGGGCTACGAGCAGTACTTC. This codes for CASSLHGQGYEQYF. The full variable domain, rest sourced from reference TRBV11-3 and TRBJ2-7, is EAGVVQSPRYKIIEKKQPVAFWCNPISGHNTLYWYLQNLGQGPELLIRYENEEAVDDSQLPKDRFSAERLKGVDSTLKIQPAELGDSAVYLCASSLHGQGYEQYFGPGTRLTVT.

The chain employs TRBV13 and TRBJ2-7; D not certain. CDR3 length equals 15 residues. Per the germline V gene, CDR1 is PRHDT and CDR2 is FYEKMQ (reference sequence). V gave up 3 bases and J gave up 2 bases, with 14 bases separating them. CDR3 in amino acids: CASSFTSETPYEQYF. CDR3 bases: TGTGCCAGCAGCTTCACAAGCGAGACCCCCTACGAGCAGTACTTC.

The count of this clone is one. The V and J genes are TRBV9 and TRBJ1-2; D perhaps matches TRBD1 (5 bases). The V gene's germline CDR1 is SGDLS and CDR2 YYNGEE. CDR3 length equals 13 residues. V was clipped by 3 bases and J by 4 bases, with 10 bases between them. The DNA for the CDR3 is TGTGCCAGCAGCGAGGGGCGCAGCTATGGCTACACCTTC. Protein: CASSEGRSYGYTF.

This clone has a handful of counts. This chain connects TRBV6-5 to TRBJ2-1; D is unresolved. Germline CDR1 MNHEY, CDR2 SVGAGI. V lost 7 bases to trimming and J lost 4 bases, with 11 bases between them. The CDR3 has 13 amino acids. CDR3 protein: CASTPSRYNEQFF. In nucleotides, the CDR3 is TGTGCCAGCACCCCTTCTAGGTACAATGAGCAGTTCTTC.

The CDR3 reads CASSSTSGRGAQYF. In DNA, the CDR3 is TGTGCCAGCAGTTCTACTAGCGGGAGAGGAGCGCAGTATTTT. The gene calls are TRBV27 and TRBJ2-3; 11 bases agree with TRBD2. There are 14 residues in the CDR3. CDR1 and CDR2 from the germline V gene are MNHEY and SMNVEV (reference sequence). The junction had 7 bases not matched to a gene; V was cut back by 4 bases and J by 10 bases.

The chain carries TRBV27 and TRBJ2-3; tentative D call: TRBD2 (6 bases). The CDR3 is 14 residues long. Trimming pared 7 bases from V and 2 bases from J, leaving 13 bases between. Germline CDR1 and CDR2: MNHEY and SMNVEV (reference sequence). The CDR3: CASNPGLYTDTQYF. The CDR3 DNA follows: TGTGCCAGCAACCCGGGACTTTACACAGATACGCAGTATTTT.

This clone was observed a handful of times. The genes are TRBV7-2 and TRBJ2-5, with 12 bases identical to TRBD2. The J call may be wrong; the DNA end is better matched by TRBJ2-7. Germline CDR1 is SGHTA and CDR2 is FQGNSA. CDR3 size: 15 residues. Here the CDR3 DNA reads TGTGCCAGCAGCCGTACGACTAGCGGGAGCCACGAGCAGTACTTC. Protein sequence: CASSRTTSGSHEQYF.

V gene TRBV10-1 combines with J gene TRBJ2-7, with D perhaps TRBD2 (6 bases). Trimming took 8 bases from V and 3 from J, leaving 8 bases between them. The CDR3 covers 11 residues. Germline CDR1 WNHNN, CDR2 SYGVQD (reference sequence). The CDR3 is CASGDFYEQYF. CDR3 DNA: TGCGCCAGCGGGGACTTCTACGAGCAGTACTTC.

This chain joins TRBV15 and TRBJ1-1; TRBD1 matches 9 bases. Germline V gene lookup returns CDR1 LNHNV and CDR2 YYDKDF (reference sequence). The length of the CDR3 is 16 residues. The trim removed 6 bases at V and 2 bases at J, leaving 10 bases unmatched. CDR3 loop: CATSPGTGRGNTEAFF. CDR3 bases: TGTGCCACCAGTCCCGGGACAGGGCGGGGAAACACTGAAGCTTTCTTT.

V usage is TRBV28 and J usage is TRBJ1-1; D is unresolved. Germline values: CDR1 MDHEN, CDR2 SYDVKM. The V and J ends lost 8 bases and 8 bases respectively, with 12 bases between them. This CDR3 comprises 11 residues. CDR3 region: CASAREEEAFF. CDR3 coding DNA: TGTGCCAGCGCTCGCGAGGAAGAAGCTTTCTTT. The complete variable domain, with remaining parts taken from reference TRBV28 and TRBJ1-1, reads DVKVTQSSRYLVKRTGEKVFLECVQDMDHENMFWYRQDPGLGLRLIYFSYDVKMKEKGDIPEGYSVSREKKERFSLILESASTNQTSMYLCASAREEEAFFGQGTRLTVV.

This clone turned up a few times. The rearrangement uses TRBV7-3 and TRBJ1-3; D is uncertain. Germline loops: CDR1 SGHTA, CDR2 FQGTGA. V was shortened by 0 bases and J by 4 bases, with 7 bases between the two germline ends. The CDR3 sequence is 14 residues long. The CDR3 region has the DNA TGTGCCAGCAGCTTAACAGGGAGCGGAAACACCATATATTTT. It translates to CASSLTGSGNTIYF. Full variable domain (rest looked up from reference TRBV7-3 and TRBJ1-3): GAGVSQTPSNKVTEKGKYVELRCDPISGHTALYWYRQSLGQGPEFLIYFQGTGAADDSGLPNDRFFAVRPEGSVSTLKIQRTERGDSAVYLCASSLTGSGNTIYFGEGSWLTVV.

For the CDR3, the DNA is TGTGCCATCAGGGACACTAGCGGGAGGGCGTACGAGCAGTACTTC. Protein sequence: CAIRDTSGRAYEQYF. The chain links TRBV10-3 to TRBJ2-7, with TRBD2 matching 13 bases. V shed 6 bases, J shed 4 bases, and the junction held 6 bases outside the gene matches. The V gene's germline CDR1 is ENHRY and CDR2 SYGVKD. The CDR3 is 15 amino acids.

CDR3 loop: CASTLRRELYGYTF. The CDR3 nucleotides are TGTGCCAGCACCCTACGAAGGGAGCTCTATGGCTACACCTTC. V is TRBV6-1 and J is TRBJ1-2; no clear D. Germline loops: CDR1 MNHNS, CDR2 SASEGT. Trimming pared 7 bases from V and 4 bases from J, leaving 16 bases between. The CDR3 loop spans 14 amino acids.

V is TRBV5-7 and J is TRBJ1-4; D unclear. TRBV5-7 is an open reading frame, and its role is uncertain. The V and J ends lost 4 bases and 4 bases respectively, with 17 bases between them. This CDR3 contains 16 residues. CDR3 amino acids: CASSRRPFEFNEKLFF. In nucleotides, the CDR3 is TGTGCCAGCAGCCGGAGGCCCTTTGAGTTTAATGAAAAACTGTTTTTT.

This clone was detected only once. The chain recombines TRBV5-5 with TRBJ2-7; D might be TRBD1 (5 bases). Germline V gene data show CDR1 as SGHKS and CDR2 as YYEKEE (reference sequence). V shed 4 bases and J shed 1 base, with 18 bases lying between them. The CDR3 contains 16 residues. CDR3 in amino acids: CASSPLPLAGSYEQYF. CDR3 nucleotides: TGTGCCAGCAGCCCCCTTCCGTTGGCAGGGTCCTACGAGCAGTACTTC. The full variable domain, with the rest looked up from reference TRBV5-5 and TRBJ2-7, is DAGVTQSPTHLIKTRGQQVTLRCSPISGHKSVSWYQQVLGQGPQFIFQYYEKEERGRGNFPDRFSARQFPNYSSELNVNALLLGDSALYLCASSPLPLAGSYEQYFGPGTRLTVT.

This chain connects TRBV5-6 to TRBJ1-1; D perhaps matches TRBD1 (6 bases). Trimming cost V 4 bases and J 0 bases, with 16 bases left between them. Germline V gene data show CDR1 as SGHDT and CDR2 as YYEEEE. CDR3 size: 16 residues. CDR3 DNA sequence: TGTGCCAGCAGCCGACGACCGGGACACCTGAACACTGAAGCTTTCTTT. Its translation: CASSRRPGHLNTEAFF.

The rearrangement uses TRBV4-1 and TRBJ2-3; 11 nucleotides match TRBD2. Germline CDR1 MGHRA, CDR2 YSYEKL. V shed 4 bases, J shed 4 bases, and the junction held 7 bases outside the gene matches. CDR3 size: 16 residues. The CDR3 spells CASSPALAGVPDTQYF. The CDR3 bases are TGCGCCAGCAGCCCGGCACTAGCGGGAGTCCCAGATACGCAGTATTTT.

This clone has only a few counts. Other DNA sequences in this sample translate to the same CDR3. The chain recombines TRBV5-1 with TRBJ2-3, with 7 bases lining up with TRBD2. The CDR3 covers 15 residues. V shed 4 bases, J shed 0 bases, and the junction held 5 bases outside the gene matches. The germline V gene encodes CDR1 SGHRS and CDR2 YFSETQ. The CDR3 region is CASSPSGPSTDTQYF. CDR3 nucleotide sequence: TGCGCCAGCAGCCCTAGCGGCCCTAGCACAGATACGCAGTATTTT.

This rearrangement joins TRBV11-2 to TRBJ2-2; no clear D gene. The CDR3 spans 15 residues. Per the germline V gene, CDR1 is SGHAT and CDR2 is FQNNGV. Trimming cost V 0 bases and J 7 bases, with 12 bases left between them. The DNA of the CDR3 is TGTGCCAGCAGCTTAGATCCCGCTAGTGGCGGGGAGCTGTTTTTT. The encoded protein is CASSLDPASGGELFF.